This passage covers 21 T cell receptor beta chains from one sample sequenced in a study of shared clonotypes between healthy human individuals. TCRdb keeps only in-frame clones here, not all; method: immunoSEQ multiplex PCR. In the table there are 1,400,000 or so clones, approximately 98.5% of which are singletons. Sequenced: naive CD4+ T cells sorted from blood. The subset here: CD45RA+ positively selected. These receptors all come from a man aged 25-45 years in good health.

This chain links TRBV7-2 with TRBJ2-2; 7 bases align to TRBD1. The CDR3 is 15 residues long. Germline V CDR1 and CDR2: SGHTA, FQGNSA. The trim removed 1 base at V and 2 bases at J, leaving 1 base unmatched. The CDR3 reads CASSLEGANTGELFF. CDR3 nucleotide sequence: TGTGCCAGCAGCTTAGAGGGGGCAAACACCGGGGAGCTGTTTTTT.

In the case of this clone: The identical CDR3 is also encoded by other nucleotide sequences in the sample. This chain uses TRBV9 with TRBJ2-3; no clear D gene. In germline, CDR1 is SGDLS, CDR2 YYNGEE. Trimming left V 1 base short and J 6 bases short, with 9 bases between. The CDR3 sequence is 13 residues long. The CDR3 loop reads CASSVLVSDTQYF. The CDR3 DNA follows: TGTGCCAGCAGCGTATTAGTTTCGGATACGCAGTATTTT.

The chain carries TRBV21-1 and TRBJ2-7; the table's TRBD1 call for D was not verified on the DNA. TRBV21-1 is assigned pseudogene status. CDR3 length: 13 amino acids. In DNA form, the CDR3 reads TGTGCCAGCAGCAAATGGGACAGCTACGAGCAGTACTTC. Its protein is CASSKWDSYEQYF.

Note on this clone: At the DNA level, this CDR3 is encoded by other sequences in the same sample as well. This chain connects TRBV19 to TRBJ2-5, with 15 bases that match TRBD2. The CDR3 consists of 15 residues. CDR1 LNHDA and CDR2 SQIVND come from the germline V gene (reference sequence). J gave up 5 bases and V 4 bases, and 2 bases lay outside the gene matches. CDR3 sequence reads: CASSTGLAGGETQYF. In nucleotides, the CDR3 is TGTGCCAGTAGTACCGGACTAGCGGGAGGGGAGACCCAGTACTTC.

The chain recombines TRBV19 with TRBJ2-6; 7 bases line up with TRBD1. CDR3 size: 16 residues. CDR1 is LNHDA, CDR2 SQIVND, per germline (reference sequence). With 7 bases clipped from V and 1 base from J, the junction kept 7 bases outside the gene matches. The CDR3 loop is CASTRQGLSGANVLTF. The CDR3, as DNA: TGTGCCAGTACGCGACAGGGTTTATCTGGGGCCAACGTCCTGACTTTC.

This clone was recorded a few times. The rearrangement joins TRBV11-2 to TRBJ2-7, with 9 bases aligning to TRBD1. CDR3 length equals 15 residues. Germline CDR1 and CDR2: SGHAT and FQNNGV. Trimming removed 4 bases from V and 2 bases from J; junction bases left unmatched: 6. For the CDR3, the DNA is TGTGCCAGCAGCTCTTACAGGGGGCAAGCCTACGAGCAGTACTTC. It translates to CASSSYRGQAYEQYF.

The chain is built from TRBV19 and TRBJ2-6; D remains ambiguous. The ends were cut back, 4 bases at V and 2 bases at J, with 3 bases in the middle. This CDR3 has 13 amino acids. CDR1 and CDR2 (germline): LNHDA, SQIVND (reference sequence). CDR3 nucleotides: TGTGCCAGTAGTACCACTGGGGCCAACGTCCTGACTTTC. This gives the protein CASSTTGANVLTF.

The rearrangement joins TRBV6-1 to TRBJ2-1; TRBD2 agrees at 8 bases. CDR3 size: 13 residues. V shed 7 bases and J 9 bases; nucleotides not matched to a gene: 8. Germline-derived CDR1 and CDR2 are MNHNS and SASEGT. CDR3 coding DNA: TGTGCCAGCACCGGGAGGGGTTGGAGTGAGCAGTTCTTC. Translation: CASTGRGWSEQFF.

The genes are TRBV21-1 and TRBJ2-1; the DNA was not compared with TRBD2, the D call given in the table. TRBV21-1 is described as a pseudogene. There are 17 residues in the CDR3. CDR3 sequence reads: CASSRREWRELVYEQFF. The CDR3, as DNA: TGTGCCAGCAGCAGGCGTGAATGGCGGGAGTTGGTGTATGAGCAGTTCTTC.

This clone is a singleton in its sample. The V and J genes are TRBV10-1 and TRBJ1-4, with D possibly matching TRBD1 (5 bases). This CDR3 region has 15 residues. Trimming left V 0 bases short and J 8 bases short, with 13 bases between. In germline, CDR1 is WNHNN, CDR2 SYGVQD (reference sequence). CDR3 in amino acids: CASSESVGRNEKLFF. The CDR3 region has the DNA TGCGCCAGCAGTGAGTCGGTGGGACGGAACGAAAAACTGTTTTTT.

A single count supports this clone. The gene calls are TRBV27 and TRBJ1-1, with D possibly being TRBD1 (6 bases). The CDR3 runs 17 residues. V lost 2 bases to trimming and J lost 4 bases, with 20 bases between them. CDR1 MNHEY and CDR2 SMNVEV come from the germline V gene (reference sequence). CDR3: CASSLRGIGATSTEAFF. The CDR3 bases are TGTGCCAGCAGTTTAAGGGGGATCGGGGCGACGAGCACTGAAGCTTTCTTT.

The V gene is TRBV7-6, the J gene TRBJ2-3; 10 positions agree with TRBD2. Unmatched junction bases numbered 3, after V lost 5 bases and J lost 1 base. Germline V gene sequence: CDR1 SGHVS, CDR2 FNYEAQ. The CDR3 is 15 residues long. The CDR3 reads CASSITSGGTDTQYF. As DNA, the CDR3 is TGTGCCAGCAGCATTACTAGCGGGGGCACAGATACGCAGTATTTT.

The chain joins TRBV5-5 to TRBJ2-7; 9 nucleotides align to TRBD1. CDR3 length: 16 amino acids. Trimming removed 4 bases from V and 7 bases from J; junction bases left unmatched: 15. Germline CDR1 reads SGHKS; CDR2 reads YYEKEE (reference sequence). The CDR3 sequence: CASSLGGGQGRLEQYF. Here the CDR3 DNA reads TGTGCCAGCAGCCTCGGAGGGGGACAGGGACGATTGGAGCAGTACTTC.

J is TRBJ2-3 and V is TRBV2; the D call may be TRBD1 or TRBD2 (5 bases each). Germline-derived CDR1 and CDR2 are SNHLY and FYNNEI. This CDR3 contains 15 residues. Trimming pared 3 bases from V and 2 bases from J, leaving 12 bases between. The CDR3 nucleotides are TGTGCCAGCAGTGATGGGGGTCTCCTCACAGATACGCAGTATTTT. Its translation: CASSDGGLLTDTQYF.

The gene calls are TRBV2 and TRBJ2-3; TRBD1 matches 8 bases. Losses at the gene ends were 10 bases for V and 4 bases for J; bases not matched to a gene: 7. Germline V gene data show CDR1 as SNHLY and CDR2 as FYNNEI. There are 13 residues in the CDR3. The DNA of the CDR3 is TGTGCCATAGGACAGGGTGACGCAGATACGCAGTATTTT. Residues: CAIGQGDADTQYF.

The chain combines TRBV2 with TRBJ1-1; TRBD1 matches 8 bases. This CDR3 contains 14 residues. The germline V gene has CDR1 SNHLY and CDR2 FYNNEI. The J segment lost 3 bases and the V segment lost 8 bases, leaving 8 bases of the junction unmatched. Here the CDR3 reads CASVAGGDYTEAFF. As DNA, the CDR3 is TGTGCCAGCGTAGCAGGGGGCGACTACACTGAAGCTTTCTTT.

The rearrangement joins TRBV6-5 to TRBJ2-7, with 7 nucleotides matching TRBD1. The CDR3 runs 12 residues. Per germline, CDR1 MNHEY and CDR2 SVGAGI. With 6 bases clipped from V and 5 bases from J, the junction kept 4 bases outside the gene matches. The CDR3 sequence: CASRTGLDEQYF. The CDR3 DNA is TGTGCCAGCAGGACAGGGTTGGACGAGCAGTACTTC.

V gene TRBV5-1 combines with J gene TRBJ2-2, with D tentatively TRBD1 (6 bases). Germline CDR1 SGHRS, CDR2 YFSETQ. The CDR3 runs to 15 residues. V lost 2 bases to trimming and J lost 3 bases, with 11 bases between them. The CDR3 spells CASSLISGDTGELFF. The CDR3 coding sequence is TGCGCCAGCAGCTTAATCTCAGGGGACACCGGGGAGCTGTTTTTT.

The chain employs TRBV29-1 and TRBJ2-1, with 11 bases matching TRBD2. This CDR3 region has 17 residues. CDR1 is SQVTM and CDR2 is ANQGSEA in the germline V gene. V lost 7 bases to trimming and J lost 8 bases; unmatched junction nucleotides: 19. As DNA, the CDR3 is TGCAGCGCTATCCCCTTTACTAGCGGGAGTTTTGTCGATGAGCAGTTCTTC. This sequence encodes CSAIPFTSGSFVDEQFF.

This rearrangement joins TRBV15 to TRBJ2-2, with TRBD2 as a possible D gene (6 bases). The V end lost 0 bases, the J end lost 6 bases, and 20 bases lay between the germline ends. The length of the CDR3 is 18 residues. The germline CDR1 and CDR2 sequences are LNHNV and YYDKDF (reference sequence). CDR3 nucleotides: TGTGCCACCAGCAGAGATCAGACTAGTTCGGTGTGGGCCGGGGAGCTGTTTTTT. This translates into CATSRDQTSSVWAGELFF.

This chain uses TRBV27 with TRBJ2-7, with 11 bases that match TRBD2. Germline-derived CDR1 and CDR2 are MNHEY and SMNVEV (reference sequence). CDR3 size: 17 residues. Trimming removed 5 bases from V and 1 base from J; junction bases left unmatched: 10. CDR3 DNA: TGTGCCAGCAGTATAAAGCTAGCGGGGGGAATTTCCTACGAGCAGTACTTC. This encodes CASSIKLAGGISYEQYF.